This is a list of T cell receptor beta chains from one sample in a study of regulatory T cells in long-lasting Graves disease. One entry per CDR3 protein, called by TCRdb with MiXCR from the multiplex PCR reads. The sample yields some 450,000 distinct CDR3 sequences, less than 20% seen once. These data are also associated with another study on T cells in Graves' hyperthyroidism and ophthalmopathy.

Sequenced material: peripheral blood mononuclear cells (PBMCs), taken at new diagnosis, from a patient treated with antithyroid drugs. The receptors derive from a woman in her 30s with Graves disease. Each CDR3 is given with its conserved first and last residue. D genes are given only for firm matches. The size of a clone is reported for some rows only, either as once, few or many, or as a class for expanded clones.

>many|TRBV9|TRBD2|17|TRBJ2-2
CASSVEAGGPSSGELFF
TGTGCCAGCAGCGTAGAGGCGGGAGGGCCATCGTCCGGGGAGCTGTTTTTT
>few|TRBV13|.|15|TRBJ2-5
CASSVGTSVGETQYF
TGTGCCAGCAGTGTGGGGACAAGCGTTGGAGAGACCCAGTACTTC
>.|TRBV6-1|.|12|TRBJ2-2
CASHQGTGELFF
TGTGCCAGCCACCAAGGAACCGGGGAGCTGTTTTTT
>.|TRBV4-1|.|17|TRBJ1-5
CASSPNWGRRGNQPQHF
TGCGCCAGCAGCCCGAACTGGGGCCGGCGGGGCAATCAGCCCCAGCATTTT
>.|TRBV20-1|.|11|TRBJ1-2
CSALVGHGYTF
TGCAGTGCCCTAGTCGGGCATGGCTACACCTTC
>.|TRBV2|.|18|TRBJ2-7
CASRQPGDRGRAGYEQYF
TGTGCCAGCAGACAACCCGGGGACAGAGGGAGGGCTGGCTACGAGCAGTACTTC
>many|TRBV20-1|.|13|TRBJ2-7
CSAPQGLSDEQYF
TGCAGTGCTCCCCAAGGCCTGAGCGACGAGCAGTACTTC
>.|TRBV5-1|TRBD2|19|TRBJ2-1
CASSPGLAGGPLIYNEQFF
TGCGCCAGCAGCCCGGGACTAGCGGGAGGGCCACTAATCTACAATGAGCAGTTCTTC
>.|TRBV30|.|13|TRBJ2-2
CAWSIANTGELFF
TGTGCCTGGAGTATCGCGAACACCGGGGAGCTGTTTTTT
>many|TRBV6-1|.|13|TRBJ2-7
CASNQLGSREQYF
TGTGCCAGCAACCAACTAGGGTCTCGGGAGCAGTACTTC
>many|TRBV10-3|.|14|TRBJ1-1
CAINDGWWDTEAFF
TGTGCCATCAACGACGGGTGGTGGGACACTGAAGCTTTCTTT
>many|TRBV6-1|TRBD2|15|TRBJ2-1
CASSDRTSGKDEQFF
TGTGCCAGCAGTGATAGAACTAGCGGGAAGGATGAGCAGTTCTTC
>few|TRBV28|.|13|TRBJ2-7
CASSLKPDYEQYF
TGTGCCAGCAGTTTAAAACCGGACTACGAGCAGTACTTC
>many|TRBV7-2|.|15|TRBJ2-7
CASSFFGGPYYEQYF
TGTGCCAGCAGCTTCTTCGGAGGGCCTTATTACGAGCAGTACTTC
>many|TRBV6-2/TRBV6-3|.|14|TRBJ2-5
CASRRDNSQETQYF
TGTGCCAGCAGGCGCGACAACTCACAAGAGACCCAGTACTTC
>many|TRBV27|.|18|TRBJ2-1
CASSRRVRGAGTYNEQFF
TGTGCCAGCAGTAGAAGGGTGAGAGGGGCAGGCACCTACAATGAGCAGTTCTTC
>few|TRBV6-1|TRBD1|14|TRBJ1-1
CASIPGQGATEAFF
TGTGCCAGCATCCCGGGACAGGGGGCCACTGAAGCTTTCTTT
>.|TRBV6-2/TRBV6-3|.|15|TRBJ2-3
CARKVRDSLLGTQYF
TGTGCCAGAAAGGTTCGGGACTCCTTGTTGGGTACGCAGTATTTT
>few|TRBV20-1|.|15|TRBJ2-1
CSASDLASSYNEQFF
TGCAGTGCCAGTGACCTTGCAAGCTCCTACAATGAGCAGTTCTTC
>many|TRBV7-2|.|12|TRBJ2-3
CASSEYTDTQYF
TGTGCCAGCAGCGAATATACGGATACGCAGTATTTT
>.|TRBV24-1|.|14|TRBJ2-3
CATSDADNTDTQYF
TGTGCCACCAGTGATGCCGACAACACAGATACGCAGTATTTT
>many|TRBV12-3/TRBV12-4|TRBD1|15|TRBJ2-7
CASSQGQGAQYEQYF
TGTGCCAGCAGCCAGGGGCAGGGGGCTCAATACGAGCAGTACTTC
>few|TRBV20-1|.|15|TRBJ2-1
CSATSVERAYNEQFF
TGCAGTGCCACCTCCGTCGAGCGGGCCTACAATGAGCAGTTCTTC
>few|TRBV12-3/TRBV12-4|TRBD1|15|TRBJ2-1
CASSLGDDRGDEQFF
TGTGCCAGCAGTTTGGGCGACGACAGGGGGGATGAGCAGTTCTTC
>.|TRBV19|TRBD2|15|TRBJ2-3
CASRLAEGMTDTQYF
TGTGCCAGTAGACTAGCGGAGGGGATGACAGATACGCAGTATTTT
>many|TRBV28|.|13|TRBJ2-1
CASSFGIGNEQFF
TGTGCCAGCAGTTTTGGGATCGGAAATGAGCAGTTCTTC
>many|TRBV7-9|TRBD2|14|TRBJ2-7
CASSPGLQSYEQYF
TGTGCCAGCAGCCCGGGACTACAGTCCTACGAGCAGTACTTC
>.|TRBV6-5|.|14|TRBJ1-5
CASSLGSHNQPQHF
TGTGCCAGCAGTTTAGGCAGCCACAATCAGCCCCAGCATTTT
>many|TRBV28|TRBD2|11|TRBJ2-7
CATWGGYEQYF
TGTGCCACATGGGGGGGCTACGAGCAGTACTTC
>few|TRBV7-9|.|15|TRBJ1-1
CASSLAYRAGTEAFF
TGTGCCAGCAGCTTAGCTTACAGGGCCGGCACTGAAGCTTTCTTT
>many|TRBV5-1|TRBD2|15|TRBJ2-2
CASRVAGVNGGELFF
TGCGCCAGCAGAGTAGCGGGAGTTAATGGCGGGGAGCTGTTTTTT
>many|TRBV11-2|TRBD2|18|TRBJ2-1
CASRKGLAVSSAYNEQFF
TGTGCCAGCAGGAAAGGACTAGCGGTCAGCTCTGCCTACAATGAGCAGTTCTTC
>many|TRBV18|.|15|TRBJ1-2
CASSPVGGKSAGYTF
TGTGCCAGCTCACCGGTTGGTGGAAAGTCGGCTGGCTACACCTTC
>few|TRBV29-1|.|14|TRBJ1-2
CSVPEAGEGYGYTF
TGCAGCGTCCCTGAGGCAGGGGAAGGCTATGGCTACACCTTC
>few|TRBV6-1|.|15|TRBJ1-5
CASSEEADSLGPQHF
TGTGCCAGCAGTGAAGAGGCCGACAGCCTAGGGCCCCAGCATTTT
>many|TRBV12-3/TRBV12-4|.|14|TRBJ2-5
CASSFRTAGETQYF
TGTGCCAGCAGTTTTAGGACAGCTGGGGAGACCCAGTACTTC
>.|TRBV7-6|.|14|TRBJ1-3
CASSPFGGPDTIYF
TGTGCCAGCAGCCCTTTCGGGGGGCCGGACACCATATATTTT
>few|TRBV10-3|.|11|TRBJ2-3
CATRYTDTQYF
TGTGCCACCCGCTACACAGATACGCAGTATTTT
>few|TRBV30|.|14|TRBJ2-3
CAYDRGISTDTQYF
TGTGCCTACGATAGAGGGATTAGCACAGATACGCAGTATTTT
>many|TRBV2|.|15|TRBJ2-6
CASSVQGAGANVLTF
TGTGCCAGCAGTGTACAGGGAGCTGGGGCCAACGTCCTGACTTTC
>many|TRBV28|.|17|TRBJ1-2
CASSPLAGLSVPYGYTF
TGTGCCAGCAGTCCCCTGGCCGGACTGAGCGTTCCTTATGGCTACACCTTC
>.|TRBV11-2|TRBD2|20|TRBJ2-1
CASSLDSPLLAGGWESEQFF
TGTGCCAGCAGCTTAGATAGTCCCCTACTAGCGGGAGGTTGGGAGAGTGAGCAGTTCTTC